This TCR beta chain was sequenced in a study of T cell responses to AZD1222 COVID-19 vaccine. Overall study findings and caveats: The repertoires were collected only after the peak T cell response. Recipients of AZD1222 seropositive at baseline numbered only 6 or 7. Dominant CD4 TCR responses targeted spike regions 160-218 and 743-854. Spike-specific TCR breadth and depth rose after two AZD1222 doses.

A note on this clone: The antigen is not known.

Here immunoSEQ multiplex PCR was the method, and the copy in TCRdb shows in-frame clones only, minus some. The sample yields over 120,000 clones, of which the top ten take up about 2.2%. Trimming pared 2 bases from V and 0 bases from J, leaving 15 bases between. The CDR3 has 16 residues. Germline V gene lookup returns CDR1 SGHRS and CDR2 YFSETQ. The clonotype comes from an adult in good health. Specimen: peripheral blood. V usage is TRBV5-1 and J usage is TRBJ2-7; D gene ambiguous. The CDR3 here is CASSLDGSQSSYEQYF. The CDR3 DNA is TGCGCCAGCAGCTTAGACGGAAGCCAGAGCTCCTACGAGCAGTACTTC.